This TCR beta chain was sequenced during a study of blood T cell repertoires in COVID-19. On the study more broadly: Spain, Italy and the United States supplied samples that represented acute and convalescent COVID-19. PBMCs, B-cell-depleted T cells, or T cells provided the cDNA or gDNA that made up the material.

Assay: immunoSEQ multiplex PCR; the TCRdb copy retains only in-frame clones and omits some. Among around 97,000 clones listed, 87% were seen once. Germline-derived CDR1 and CDR2 are SGDLS and YYNGEE. The V and J ends lost 0 bases and 5 bases respectively, with 6 bases between them. This CDR3 contains 13 residues. V usage is TRBV9 and J usage is TRBJ2-1, with a possible D match to TRBD1 (6 bases). This TCR came from a man aged 45 to 65 in a cohort sampled during active COVID-19. The sample comprised peripheral blood. In DNA, the CDR3 is TGTGCCAGCAGCGTAGGACAGGACAATGAGCAGTTCTTC. It encodes CASSVGQDNEQFF.